This TCR beta chain stems from a study of shared clonotypes between healthy human individuals. The run depth of the assay was deep. Assay: immunoSEQ multiplex PCR; the TCRdb copy retains only in-frame clones and omits some. The sample includes about 1.1 million clones, around 78% of them seen just once. The CDR3 sequence is 16 residues long. V was pared by 5 bases and J by 1 base, with 7 bases of the junction left unmatched. The germline V gene has CDR1 SGHAT and CDR2 FQNNGV. This sequence originates from a young man in good health. Some clones in this sample may be carry-over from other donors' samples. The sequenced sample was memory CD4+ T cells from PBMCs. Subset of the sample: CD45RA-negative fraction. The chain employs TRBV11-2 and TRBJ2-3, with TRBD2 matching 9 bases. CDR3 sequence: CASSPRAGGGTDTQYF. The DNA for the CDR3 is TGTGCCAGCAGCCCCCGAGCGGGAGGAGGCACAGATACGCAGTATTTT.